The entry that follows covers one T cell receptor (beta chain) sequence. Its antigen target is currently unknown. Nothing much larger sits one base from this clone, and base qualities are not available. This entry belongs to a study of cytomegalovirus exposure and HLA in healthy donors (TCRdb year 2017). Broadly, across the study: A later analysis indicated that the 130 or so validation repertoires were generated on the platform also employed for the approximately 670 repertoires of the first cohort. Along with the 666-subject first cohort, a separate validation cohort of 120 different subjects was used. The study aimed to test whether signatures of past pathogen exposure could be identified by cataloging public T cell receptors. High-throughput TCR immunosequencing, statistical association of individual TCRs with disease status, and machine learning were combined to predict cytomegalovirus infection status. Points the paper makes about the study in general: In vitro tests confirmed that a few of the cytomegalovirus-associated TCR beta chains recognize cytomegalovirus antigens. According to the authors, the approach could potentially be generalized to other disease states and immunological phenotypes. The study gave a list of some 150 TCR beta chains associated with cytomegalovirus. The classifier was reported to diagnose cytomegalovirus status with high specificity and sensitivity in both the original cohort and the validation cohort. In a later analysis, TCRs clustered in the first cohort were found to also tend to co-occur in the roughly 130 validation repertoires, with approximately 93% of cluster scores above 0. A later analysis had no HLA typing for the validation cohort, so co-occurrence there was scored across all 130 or so repertoires. Most TCR sequences were seen in very few donors, while some public TCRs were found in many individuals.

The protocol used for the library was the immunoSEQ multiplex PCR assay. The authors' pipeline ran thus. A statistical classification framework was built for diagnosing cytomegalovirus status from the catalog of TCR beta chain sequences. TCRdb mirrors the immuneACCESS table, restricted to in-frame sequences. Some clones are absent from its copies; in checked studies, under half trace to an unresolved V gene, and the reason for the others is unknown. That table furnishes V, J and clone size, whereas the DNA furnished D and trimming. The sample table lists a few hundred thousand clones, about 90% of them with a count of one. Around 12% of the sample is in the top ten clones. There are 13 amino acids in the CDR3, from cysteine to phenylalanine inclusive. Just CDR3 DNA is preserved here, 39 bases in frame from base 1. From the germline V gene (reference sequence), CDR1 is LNHDA and CDR2 is SQIVND. Deletion took 5 bases off V and 0 bases off J, with a span of 7 bases between the germline ends.

The donors were included in the validation cohort of 120 subjects, a group kept apart from the roughly 670-subject first cohort. The chain couples TRBV19 to TRBJ1-2; the D gene assignment is ambiguous. Sequencing was performed on PBMCs. The sequence was obtained from a man aged 18 to 29 in good health and CMV-seropositive. The DNA reads as follows: TGTGCCAGTAGTTATGGGTCTAACTATGGCTACACCTTC. Its coded protein is CASSYGSNYGYTF.